This passage covers 8 T cell receptor beta chains from one sample sequenced in a study of T cell responses to AZD1222 COVID-19 vaccine. Generated by immunoSEQ multiplex PCR, the TCRdb table keeps only in-frame clones and is missing some. The table includes 55,000 to 65,000 clones, approximately 83% detected once. The sample in question was peripheral blood, obtained on day 0 of AZD1222 vaccination. The receptors here all came from an adult in good health.

V gene TRBV9 combines with J gene TRBJ2-1; TRBD2 matches at 11 bases. V shed 0 bases and J 7 bases; nucleotides not matched to a gene: 9. Germline V CDR1 and CDR2: SGDLS, YYNGEE. The CDR3 consists of 17 residues. CDR3 loop: CASSVAFSTSGVNEQFF. CDR3 in DNA: TGTGCCAGCAGCGTAGCTTTCTCGACTAGCGGGGTGAATGAGCAGTTCTTC.

This rearrangement joins TRBV6-5 to TRBJ2-7; TRBD1 is a possible D gene (5 bases). This CDR3 contains 14 residues. Germline CDR1 and CDR2: MNHEY and SVGAGI. The V end was cut by 0 bases, the J end by 3 bases, with 9 bases between. The CDR3 loop reads CASSYSGQYYEQYF. CDR3 DNA: TGTGCCAGCAGTTACTCCGGACAATACTACGAGCAGTACTTC.

This clone has only one observation. J is TRBJ2-4 and V is TRBV3-1 (or the pseudogene TRBV3-2), with TRBD2 matching over 13 bases. CDR3 length: 19 amino acids. The V gene end was trimmed by 6 bases and the J gene end by 4 bases; junction bases not matched to a gene: 15. CDR1 and CDR2 (germline): LGHDT, YNNKEL (reference sequence). In DNA form, the CDR3 reads TGTGCCAGCAGTCCTGATACTAGCGGGGGGGTTATCTTAAAAAACATTCAGTACTTC. This encodes CASSPDTSGGVILKNIQYF.

The chain combines TRBV7-2 with TRBJ2-7, with 9 bases aligning to TRBD2. Trimming removed 6 bases from V and 4 bases from J; junction bases left unmatched: 7. The germline gives CDR1 SGHTA, CDR2 FQGNSA. This CDR3 is 14 amino acids long. CDR3 nucleotides: TGTGCCAGCAGGCGAGTAGCGGGGGCGTACGAGCAGTACTTC. It specifies CASRRVAGAYEQYF.

This chain joins TRBV11-2 and TRBJ2-7, with D perhaps matching TRBD1 (5 bases). The V gene lost 5 bases and the J gene lost 4 bases, with 12 bases spanning the gap. In germline, CDR1 is SGHAT, CDR2 FQNNGV. The CDR3 is made up of 13 amino acids. CDR3 sequence (DNA): TGTGCCAGCAGCGAAGGACAATTTTACGAGCAGTACTTC. Protein product: CASSEGQFYEQYF. Drawing the rest from reference TRBV11-2 and TRBJ2-7, the complete variable domain is EAGVAQSPRYKIIEKRQSVAFWCNPISGHATLYWYQQILGQGPKLLIQFQNNGVVDDSQLPKDRFSAERLKGVDSTLKIQPAKLEDSAVYLCASSEGQFYEQYFGPGTRLTVT.

A few counts support this clone. The chain combines TRBV6-4 with TRBJ1-4; D is undetermined. CDR1 and CDR2 (germline): MRHNA, SNTAGT. The CDR3 consists of 16 residues. Deletions cut 6 bases from V and 0 bases from J, with 14 bases between. This chain's CDR3 is CASSYPRVATNEKLFF. In DNA form, the CDR3 reads TGTGCCAGCAGCTACCCAAGGGTTGCAACTAATGAAAAACTGTTTTTT.

The rearrangement joins TRBV11-3 to TRBJ2-3; D unclear. Germline-derived CDR1 and CDR2 are SGHNT and YENEEA. Trimming removed 5 bases at V and 0 bases at J, with 15 bases between. This CDR3 spans 16 amino acids. The CDR3 is CASSHGAVSSTDTQYF. The CDR3 coding sequence is TGTGCCAGCAGCCACGGCGCGGTTTCTAGCACAGATACGCAGTATTTT.

The chain joins TRBV7-2 to TRBJ2-1, with 8 bases that match TRBD1. V was pared by 5 bases and J by 6 bases, with 6 bases of the junction left unmatched. The germline V gene encodes CDR1 SGHTA and CDR2 FQGNSA. The CDR3 totals 14 residues. The CDR3 DNA is TGTGCCAGCAGCCCGTGGACAGGGTTCAATGAGCAGTTCTTC. Translated, it gives CASSPWTGFNEQFF.